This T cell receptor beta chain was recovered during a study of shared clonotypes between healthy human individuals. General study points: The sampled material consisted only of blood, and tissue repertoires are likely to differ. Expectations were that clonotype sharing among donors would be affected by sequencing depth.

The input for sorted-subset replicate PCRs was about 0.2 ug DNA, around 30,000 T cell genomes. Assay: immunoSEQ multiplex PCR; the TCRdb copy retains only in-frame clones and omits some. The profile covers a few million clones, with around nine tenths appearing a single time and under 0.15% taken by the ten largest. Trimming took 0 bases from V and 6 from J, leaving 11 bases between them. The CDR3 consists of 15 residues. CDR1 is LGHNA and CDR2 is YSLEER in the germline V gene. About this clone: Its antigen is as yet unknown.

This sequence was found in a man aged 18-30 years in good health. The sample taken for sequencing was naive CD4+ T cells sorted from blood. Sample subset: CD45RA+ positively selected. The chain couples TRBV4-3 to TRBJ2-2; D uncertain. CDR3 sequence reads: CASSQDQFGSGELFF. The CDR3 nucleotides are TGCGCCAGCAGCCAAGATCAGTTCGGATCCGGGGAGCTGTTTTTT.